What follows are 4 T cell receptor beta chains derived from one specimen sequenced in a study of T cell responses to AZD1222 COVID-19 vaccine (dated by TCRdb to the early 2020s). Library prep was done by the immunoSEQ multiplex PCR assay. TCRdb stores this immuneACCESS table with in-frame sequences only. Part of the clones is absent; in the studies checked, under half of the shortfall reflects unresolved V genes, and no reason is known for the rest. Within this sample are 90,000 to 95,000 clones, with approximately 91% of them counted one time only. Less than 20% of the sample comes from the top ten. This specimen's time point label, interpreted: baseline before first vaccination. Sequenced here: peripheral blood, sampled on day 0 of AZD1222 vaccination. These receptors all stem from an adult in good health.

In the case of this clone: One junction end disagrees with the germline gene, perhaps due to a read error. The V call is TRBV6-1, the J call TRBJ2-5, with D perhaps matching TRBD1 or TRBD2 (5 bases each). CDR3 length equals 14 residues. Germline V gives CDR1 MNHNS, CDR2 SASEGT. CDR3 in amino acids: CASREGWGLETQYF. The CDR3 coding sequence is TGTGCCAGCAGGGAAGGATGGGGGTTGGAGACCCAGTACTTC.

The chain links TRBV4-1 to TRBJ2-3; 7 nucleotides match TRBD2. CDR3 length: 15 residues. V lost 0 bases and J lost 2; bases outside the gene matches: 2. CDR1 and CDR2 (germline): MGHRA, YSYEKL. For the CDR3, the DNA is TGCGCCAGCAGCCAAGAACTAGCGTACACAGATACGCAGTATTTT. Amino acid sequence: CASSQELAYTDTQYF.

V usage is TRBV6-4 and J usage is TRBJ1-6; 7 positions agree with TRBD1. J gave up 9 bases and V 3 bases, and 5 bases lay outside the gene matches. Germline V gene data show CDR1 as MRHNA and CDR2 as SNTAGT. The CDR3 loop spans 14 amino acids. In DNA, the CDR3 is TGTGCCAGCAGTGAGCGGCAGGGGGGTTCACCCCTCCACTTT. This encodes CASSERQGGSPLHF.

The gene calls are TRBV19 and TRBJ2-7; unclear D gene. Germline V gene lookup returns CDR1 LNHDA and CDR2 SQIVND (reference sequence). The V gene lost 1 base and the J gene lost 1 base, with 2 bases spanning the gap. The CDR3 covers 12 residues. The DNA of the CDR3 is TGTGCCAGTAGTATAGTATCCTACGAGCAGTACTTC. Translating gives CASSIVSYEQYF.